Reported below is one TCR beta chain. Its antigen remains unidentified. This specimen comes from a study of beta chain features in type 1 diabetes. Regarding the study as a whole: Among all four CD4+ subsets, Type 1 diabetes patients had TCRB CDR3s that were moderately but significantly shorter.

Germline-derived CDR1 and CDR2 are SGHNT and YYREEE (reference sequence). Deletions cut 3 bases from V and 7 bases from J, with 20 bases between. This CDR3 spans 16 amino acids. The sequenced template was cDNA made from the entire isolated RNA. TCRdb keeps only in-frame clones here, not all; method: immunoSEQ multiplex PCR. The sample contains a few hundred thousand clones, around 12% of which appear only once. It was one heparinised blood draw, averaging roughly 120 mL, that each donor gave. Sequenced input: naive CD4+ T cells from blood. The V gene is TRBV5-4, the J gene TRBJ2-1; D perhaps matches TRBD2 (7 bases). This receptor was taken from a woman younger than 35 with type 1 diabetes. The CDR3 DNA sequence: TGTGCCAGCAGCTGGGGAGGGGGGGCAGGGAAAAATGAGCAGTTCTTC. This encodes CASSWGGGAGKNEQFF.